The 2 T cell receptor beta chains reported below all come from one sample, sequenced in a study of tumor-infiltrating lymphocytes in primary liver carcinoma. From roughly 470 ng total RNA, TCR beta cDNA was generated with a primer in the constant region. Slightly modified ARM-PCR served as the procedure for the TCR beta libraries. These libraries came from three rounds of nested multiplex PCR. The first two PCR rounds used TRBV1-TRBV30 forward primers with a C-beta reverse primer, nine to ten cycles each. TCRdb processed the multiplex PCR reads anew with MiXCR; each CDR3 protein has one entry. The data contain approximately 330,000 distinct CDR3 sequences, around 60% of them seen just once; the ten biggest clones take up roughly 6.5%. The blood RNA (from unsorted whole blood) was obtained, and germline DNA was also extracted. The sample taken for sequencing was peripheral blood. The origin of the receptors is a man in his forties with primary liver carcinoma and hepatitis B virus infection.

Note on this clonotype: A junction end diverges from the germline sequence, so it may reflect a read error. The V and J genes are TRBV5-6 and TRBJ1-4; TRBD1 matches at 7 bases. Germline values: CDR1 SGHDT, CDR2 YYEEEE. CDR3 length: 15 amino acids. CDR3 amino acids: CTSSLTGEVNEKLFF. The CDR3 region has the DNA TGTACCAGCAGCTTAACAGGGGAGGTAAACGAAAAACTGTTTTTT.

Details on this clonotype: A single base separates this from a much larger clone, so it may be a read error. As the CDR3 is not closed by the conserved phenylalanine or tryptophan, this likely results from a read error. The rearrangement links TRBV6-1 to TRBJ1-5, with TRBD1 matching over 7 bases. The trim removed 7 bases at V and 8 bases at J, leaving 5 bases unmatched. Germline V lookup: CDR1 MNHNS, CDR2 SASEGT. The CDR3 spans 12 residues. In DNA form, the CDR3 reads TGTGCCAGCACCGACAGGGAAGAGCCCCAGCATTCT. It yields the protein CASTDREEPQHS.